This TCR beta chain was retrieved from a study of shared clonotypes between healthy human individuals. Cells designated naive CD8 were CD45RO-negative and were positively selected for CCR7, with terminally differentiated effector memory CD45RA+ cells excluded. Comments on this clone: Antigen unknown.

Produced via immunoSEQ multiplex PCR; TCRdb's table is partial and in-frame only. The repertoire consists of about 2,200,000 clones, with just over 90% occurring once and the leading ten covering roughly 1.7%. This CDR3 has 15 amino acids. Trimming took 7 bases from V and 4 from J, leaving 18 bases between them. Germline-derived CDR1 and CDR2 are MNHEY and SMNVEV (reference sequence). Study conclusions and caveats: Generation probability values for non-shared clonotypes were lower than those for clonotypes shared by all four donors. Few donors limited the genetic and exposure-history diversity represented.

This TCR came from a man aged 18 to 30 in good health. Some clones in this sample may be carry-over from other donors' samples. The chain is built from TRBV27 and TRBJ2-3, with TRBD2 as a possible D gene (6 bases). Sample: naive CD8+ T cells from PBMCs. CDR3 residues: CASNAGGGSADTQYF. Here the CDR3 DNA reads TGTGCCAGCAACGCAGGAGGAGGGTCAGCAGATACGCAGTATTTT.